This T cell receptor beta chain was obtained from a study of beta chain features in type 1 diabetes. Germline V lookup: CDR1 LNHNV, CDR2 YYDKDF (reference sequence). The CDR3 consists of 14 residues. Study-wide results and limits: In all four CD4+ subsets, TCRB CDR3 length was significantly, moderately reduced in type 1 diabetes. The similarity of naive, central memory and Treg TCRB repertoires appeared greater among patients than among healthy donors.

Of note for this clone: Its antigen is not identified. One end of the junction is discordant with germline, which a read error may explain.

It was one heparinised blood draw, averaging about 116 mL, that each donor gave. The authors obtained over 95% purity in all sorted populations. Isolated RNA was reverse transcribed in full, so expressed TCRB transcripts were sequenced. The data were produced by immunoSEQ multiplex PCR, yet TCRdb's version contains in-frame clones alone and is incomplete. The sample has 300,000 to 350,000 clones; about 20% are singletons. Sequencing was carried out using naive CD4+ T cells from blood. The V gene is TRBV15, the J gene TRBJ2-1; 8 nucleotides agree with TRBD1. The receptor was derived from a woman in her late teens or twenties in good health. The CDR3 DNA follows: TGTGCCATCAGCAGGGGGCACTTGGTCAATGAGCAGTTCTTC. Its translation is CAISRGHLVNEQFF.